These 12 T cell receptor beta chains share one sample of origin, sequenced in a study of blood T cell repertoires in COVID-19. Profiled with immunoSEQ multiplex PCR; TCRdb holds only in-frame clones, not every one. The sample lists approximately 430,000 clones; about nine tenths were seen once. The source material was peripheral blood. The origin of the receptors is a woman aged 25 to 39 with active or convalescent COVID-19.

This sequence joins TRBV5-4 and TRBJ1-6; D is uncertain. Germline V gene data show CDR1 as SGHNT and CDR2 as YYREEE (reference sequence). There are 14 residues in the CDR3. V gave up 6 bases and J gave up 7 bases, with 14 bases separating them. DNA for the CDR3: TGTGCCAGCACCTCCCCGGGAGGCAATTCACCCCTCCACTTT. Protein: CASTSPGGNSPLHF.

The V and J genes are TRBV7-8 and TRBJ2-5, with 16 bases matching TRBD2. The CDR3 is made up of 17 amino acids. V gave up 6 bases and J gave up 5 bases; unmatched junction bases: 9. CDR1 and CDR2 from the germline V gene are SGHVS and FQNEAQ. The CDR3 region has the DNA TGTGCCAGCAGGGTTTCCGGGACTAGCGGGGGGGATGAGACCCAGTACTTC. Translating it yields CASRVSGTSGGDETQYF. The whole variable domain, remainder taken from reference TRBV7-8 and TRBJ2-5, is GAGVSQSPRYKVAKRGQDVALRCDPISGHVSLFWYQQALGQGPEFLTYFQNEAQLDKSGLPSDRFFAERPEGSVSTLKIQRTQQEDSAVYLCASRVSGTSGGDETQYFGPGTRLLVL.

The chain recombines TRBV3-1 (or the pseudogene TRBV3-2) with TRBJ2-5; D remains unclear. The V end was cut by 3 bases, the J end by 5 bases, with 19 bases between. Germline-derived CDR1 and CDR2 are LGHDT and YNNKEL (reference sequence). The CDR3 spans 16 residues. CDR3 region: CASSQNSRSAWETQYF. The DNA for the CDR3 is TGTGCCAGCAGCCAGAACTCTCGGAGTGCCTGGGAGACCCAGTACTTC.

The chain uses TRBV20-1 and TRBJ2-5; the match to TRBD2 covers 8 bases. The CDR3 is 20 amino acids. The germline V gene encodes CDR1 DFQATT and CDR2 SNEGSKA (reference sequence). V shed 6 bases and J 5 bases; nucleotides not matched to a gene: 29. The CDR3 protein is CSASYIRGLVFNRFSETQYF. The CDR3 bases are TGCAGTGCCAGTTATATAAGGGGACTAGTTTTTAATCGCTTTTCGGAGACCCAGTACTTC.

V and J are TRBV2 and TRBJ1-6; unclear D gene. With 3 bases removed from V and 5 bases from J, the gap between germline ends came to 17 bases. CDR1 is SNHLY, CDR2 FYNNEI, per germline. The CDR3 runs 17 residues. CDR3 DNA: TGTGCCAGCAGTGACCCCTTCGTGAGCGTGGATAATTCACCCCTCCACTTT. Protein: CASSDPFVSVDNSPLHF. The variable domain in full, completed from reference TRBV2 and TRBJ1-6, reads EPEVTQTPSHQVTQMGQEVILRCVPISNHLYFYWYRQILGQKVEFLVSFYNNEISEKSEIFDDQFSVERPDGSNFTLKIRSTKLEDSAMYFCASSDPFVSVDNSPLHFGNGTRLTVT.

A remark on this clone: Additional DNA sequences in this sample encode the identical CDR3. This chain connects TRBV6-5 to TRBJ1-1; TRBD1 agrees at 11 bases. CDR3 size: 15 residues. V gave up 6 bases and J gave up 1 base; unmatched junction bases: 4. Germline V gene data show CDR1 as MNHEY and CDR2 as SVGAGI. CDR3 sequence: CASRRDRGRNTEAFF. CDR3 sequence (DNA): TGTGCCAGCAGGAGGGACAGGGGGAGGAACACTGAAGCTTTCTTT.

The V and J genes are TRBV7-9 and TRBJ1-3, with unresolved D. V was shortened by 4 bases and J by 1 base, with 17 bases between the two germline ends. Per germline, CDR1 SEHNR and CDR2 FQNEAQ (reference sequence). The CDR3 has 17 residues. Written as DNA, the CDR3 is TGTGCCAGCAGCTCCGAATTATGGTTAGAGTCTGGAAACACCATATATTTT. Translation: CASSSELWLESGNTIYF.

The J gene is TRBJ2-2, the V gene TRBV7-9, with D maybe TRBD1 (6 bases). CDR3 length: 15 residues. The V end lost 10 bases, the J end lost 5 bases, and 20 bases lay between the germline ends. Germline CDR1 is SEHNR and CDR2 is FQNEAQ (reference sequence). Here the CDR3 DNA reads TGTGCCACCCCCAGGGGTCCGAGTTGGACCGGGGAGCTGTTTTTT. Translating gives CATPRGPSWTGELFF. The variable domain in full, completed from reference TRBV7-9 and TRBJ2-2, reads DTGVSQNPRHKITKRGQNVTFRCDPISEHNRLYWYRQTLGQGPEFLTYFQNEAQLEKSRLLSDRFSAERPKGSFSTLEIQRTEQGDSAMYLCATPRGPSWTGELFFGEGSRLTVL.

CDR3 residues: CASSPRAIGHDTQYF. CDR3 sequence (DNA): TGTGCCAGCAGCCCGAGGGCCATCGGTCACGATACGCAGTATTTT. This chain joins TRBV6-5 and TRBJ2-3, with D perhaps matching TRBD2 (5 bases). With 6 bases removed from V and 6 bases from J, the gap between germline ends came to 19 bases. The CDR3 runs to 15 residues. In germline, CDR1 is MNHEY, CDR2 SVGAGI.

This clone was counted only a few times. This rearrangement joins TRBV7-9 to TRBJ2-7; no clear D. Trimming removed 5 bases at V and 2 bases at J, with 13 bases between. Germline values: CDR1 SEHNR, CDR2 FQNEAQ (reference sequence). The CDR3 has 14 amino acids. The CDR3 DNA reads TGTGCCAGCAGCCCCCCCTCAAGCCCCTACGAGCAGTACTTC. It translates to CASSPPSSPYEQYF.

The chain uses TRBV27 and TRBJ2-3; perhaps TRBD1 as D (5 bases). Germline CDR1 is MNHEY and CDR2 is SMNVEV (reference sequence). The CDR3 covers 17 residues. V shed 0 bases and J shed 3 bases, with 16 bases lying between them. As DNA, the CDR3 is TGTGCCAGCAGTTTATCGGGGCAGTTTCATCTAACAGATACGCAGTATTTT. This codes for CASSLSGQFHLTDTQYF.

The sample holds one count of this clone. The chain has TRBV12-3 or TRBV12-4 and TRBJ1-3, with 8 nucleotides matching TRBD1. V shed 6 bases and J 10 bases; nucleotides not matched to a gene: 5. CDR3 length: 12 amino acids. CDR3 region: CASRDGQGTIYF. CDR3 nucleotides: TGTGCCAGCAGAGACGGACAGGGTACCATATATTTT.